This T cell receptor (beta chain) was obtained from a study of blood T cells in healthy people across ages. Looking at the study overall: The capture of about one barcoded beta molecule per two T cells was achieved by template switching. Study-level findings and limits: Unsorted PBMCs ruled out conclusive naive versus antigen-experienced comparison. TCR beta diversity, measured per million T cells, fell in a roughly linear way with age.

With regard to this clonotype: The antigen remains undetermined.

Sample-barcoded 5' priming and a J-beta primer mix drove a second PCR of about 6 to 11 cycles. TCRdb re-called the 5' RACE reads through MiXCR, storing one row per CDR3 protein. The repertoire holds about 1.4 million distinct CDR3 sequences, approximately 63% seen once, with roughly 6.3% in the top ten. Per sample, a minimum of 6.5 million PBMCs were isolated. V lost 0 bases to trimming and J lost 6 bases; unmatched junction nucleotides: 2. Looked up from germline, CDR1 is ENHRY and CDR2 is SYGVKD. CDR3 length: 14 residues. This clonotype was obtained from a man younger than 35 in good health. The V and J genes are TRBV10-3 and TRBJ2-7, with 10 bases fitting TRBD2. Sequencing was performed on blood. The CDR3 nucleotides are TGTGCCATCAGTGAGTCAGTAGCGGGAGGCGAGCAGTACTTC. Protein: CAISESVAGGEQYF.